This T cell receptor (beta chain) was obtained from a study of cytotoxic CD8 clonotypes in ibrutinib-treated CLL. Study overall: Partial response was seen in around 24 patients and complete response in 2; after median 68 months, around 14 stayed remitted, approximately twelve progressed. Each sample contained, on average, approximately 230,000 productive templates and 80,000 to 95,000 productive rearrangements.

Investigators sought sequencing depths of between 1 in 200,000 and 1 in 1 million T cells. Profiling relied on immunoSEQ multiplex PCR, and the TCRdb table lists in-frame clones only, not all of them. The table shows approximately 150,000 clones, with roughly 90% occurring only once. General observations from the study: Clonality at baseline surpassed age-matched healthy donors and tracked circulating CD8+ T-cell counts.

With regard to this clone: Its specificity is unknown.

The input for sequencing was PBMCs, taken at disease progression, from a patient treated with ibrutinib. The receptor was isolated from a human donor with chronic lymphocytic leukemia.

The CDR3 sequence: CASSYRVSEQYF. CDR3 coding DNA: TGTGCCAGCAGTTATAGGGTCTCCGAGCAGTACTTC. The J gene is TRBJ2-7, the V gene TRBV6-6; D not resolved. Per the germline V gene, CDR1 is MNHNY and CDR2 is SVGAGI (reference sequence). The CDR3 extends over 12 amino acids. Trimming removed 3 bases at V and 6 bases at J, with 9 bases between.